This entry lists 16 T cell receptor beta chains sequenced from one sample in a study of T cell repertoires in cytomegalovirus infection (dated by TCRdb to about 2019). The reads were generated on an Illumina HiSeq 1500. The raw public data were reprocessed by TCRdb itself: fastp quality trimming at Q25, MiXCR clonotype calling, in-frame beta chains only. Rows are unified per CDR3 protein, each entry keeping the most common DNA and genes. This sample is represented by under 350,000 distinct CDR3 sequences; roughly 21% of them were singletons. 15% to 20% of the sample is held by the ten biggest clonotypes. The treatment or condition label here, explained by the study, means: in vitro stimulation with specific CMV peptide epitopes to enrich CMV-specific T cells. For these receptors, no antigen is known. The sequencing here drew on cultured PBMCs, taken from culture after CMV antigen stimulation. These receptors all come from a human donor in good health (CMV status not recorded). Some clones in this sample may be carry-over from other donors' samples.

This clonotype occurred a few times. The rearrangement links TRBV20-1 to TRBJ2-2, with 11 bases fitting TRBD2. After removal of 6 bases from V and 4 bases from J, the junction contained 7 bases not matched to a gene. The CDR3 covers 15 residues. Germline CDR1 is DFQATT and CDR2 is SNEGSKA (reference sequence). CDR3 DNA sequence: TGCAGTGCCTATCTAGCGGGAGGTATCACCGGGGAGCTGTTTTTT. The encoded protein is CSAYLAGGITGELFF.

This chain connects TRBV7-2 to TRBJ2-2; 8 bases map to TRBD1. Unmatched junction bases numbered 7, after V lost 5 bases and J lost 5 bases. The CDR3 is 15 amino acids. Germline CDR1 SGHTA, CDR2 FQGNSA. Here the CDR3 reads CASSAQGAGTGELFF. The DNA for the CDR3 is TGTGCCAGCAGCGCGCAGGGGGCGGGGACCGGGGAGCTGTTTTTT.

V and J are TRBV6-1 and TRBJ2-5; the match to TRBD1 covers 8 bases. The V gene's germline CDR1 is MNHNS and CDR2 SASEGT. The CDR3 covers 14 residues. J gave up 5 bases and V 4 bases, and 6 bases lay outside the gene matches. The CDR3 DNA reads TGTGCCAGCAGTGGGACGGACAGGGCGGAGACCCAGTACTTC. Encoded protein: CASSGTDRAETQYF.

This clonotype was counted only a few times. The gene calls are TRBV5-6 and TRBJ2-3, with TRBD2 matching over 9 bases. The CDR3 spans 15 residues. V shed 0 bases, J shed 4 bases, and the junction held 3 bases outside the gene matches. Germline assignment: CDR1 SGHDT and CDR2 YYEEEE. CDR3 coding DNA: TGTGCCAGCAGCTTGGTAGCGGGAGTCTCAGATACGCAGTATTTT. Its translation: CASSLVAGVSDTQYF.

For the CDR3, the DNA is TGTGCCAGCAGCTTAGCTGGCAGATCCAATCAGCCCCAGCATTTT. It encodes CASSLAGRSNQPQHF. The chain links TRBV7-9 to TRBJ1-5; no firm D call. The CDR3 covers 15 residues. Looked up from germline, CDR1 is SEHNR and CDR2 is FQNEAQ (reference sequence). Trimming removed 0 bases from V and 3 bases from J, with 9 bases in between.

This clonotype was seen a handful of times. The rearrangement joins TRBV11-2 to TRBJ2-2; the D is unclear. CDR3 length equals 18 residues. V lost 5 bases, J lost 6 bases, and 25 bases lay in between. Germline V lookup: CDR1 SGHAT, CDR2 FQNNGV. CDR3 bases: TGTGCCAGCAGCATAGCCGGCGTACAGCTGAACTGGGCCGGGGAGCTGTTTTTT. It codes for CASSIAGVQLNWAGELFF.

This clonotype was seen a handful of times. V is TRBV11-2 and J is TRBJ2-1; TRBD2 is a possible D gene (7 bases). V was trimmed by 5 bases and J by 7 bases, leaving 12 bases between them. Germline V gives CDR1 SGHAT, CDR2 FQNNGV. The CDR3 has 13 residues. DNA for the CDR3: TGTGCCAGCAGCGTACAGGGAGGGAATGAGCAGTTCTTC. Its protein is CASSVQGGNEQFF.

V gene TRBV11-2 combines with J gene TRBJ2-1, with 7 bases identical to TRBD2. CDR1 SGHAT and CDR2 FQNNGV come from the germline V gene. The V and J ends lost 0 bases and 14 bases, in that order; junction bases with no gene match: 10. The CDR3 loop spans 14 amino acids. The CDR3 DNA reads as TGTGCCAGCAGCTTAGAAGCGGGAATTAGGATTGAGTTCTTC. Residues: CASSLEAGIRIEFF.

The chain links TRBV4-2 to TRBJ1-2, with 7 bases identical to TRBD1. Germline CDR1 is LGHNA and CDR2 is YNFKEQ. The CDR3 is made up of 15 amino acids. Trimming at V came to 0 bases and at J to 4 bases, leaving 5 bases not matched to a gene. The CDR3 coding sequence is TGTGCCAGCAGCCAAGAACAGGGGAACGGCTATGGCTACACCTTC. Translation: CASSQEQGNGYGYTF.

The CDR3 DNA is TGTGCCATCACCGGGGCCCGTGGGACTGAAGCTTTCTTT. Protein sequence: CAITGARGTEAFF. V and J are TRBV10-3 and TRBJ1-1; perhaps TRBD1 as D (5 bases). The germline V gene has CDR1 ENHRY and CDR2 SYGVKD. Between the trimmed V and J ends, which lost 7 bases and 5 bases, there was a span of 14 bases. The CDR3 runs 13 residues.

This chain joins TRBV7-3 and TRBJ2-1; tentatively, D is TRBD2 (6 bases). Trimming removed 5 bases from V and 3 bases from J, with 26 bases in between. CDR3 length: 19 residues. CDR1 and CDR2 from the germline V gene are SGHTA and FQGTGA. The CDR3 DNA follows: TGTGCCAGCAGCCATGGATCTAGCGACCTATCCATTATCTACAATGAGCAGTTCTTC. Protein product: CASSHGSSDLSIIYNEQFF.

The table lists this clonotype with a count of one. A single base separates this from a much larger clone, so it may be a read error. This chain connects TRBV7-3 to TRBJ2-1, with 8 bases identical to TRBD2. Germline V gives CDR1 SGHTA, CDR2 FQGTGA. The CDR3 runs 15 residues. The CDR3 here is CASSLLADTYNGQFF. CDR3 in DNA: TGTGCCAGCAGCCTACTAGCGGATACGTACAATGGGCAGTTCTTC.

This clonotype occurred a few times. J is TRBJ2-5 and V is TRBV30, with 9 bases fitting TRBD1. This CDR3 has 16 amino acids. Germline V gene data show CDR1 as GTSNPN and CDR2 as SVGIG (reference sequence). Germline trimming cut 5 bases from V and 4 bases from J; bases unmatched to any gene: 14. CDR3 sequence reads: CAWGQGLSTGRETQYF. The CDR3 DNA follows: TGTGCCTGGGGACAGGGGCTCTCTACGGGGAGAGAGACCCAGTACTTC. The variable domain in full, completed from reference TRBV30 and TRBJ2-5, reads SQTIHQWPATLVQPVGSPLSLECTVEGTSNPNLYWYRQAAGRGLQLLFYSVGIGQISSEVPQNLSASRPQDRQFILSSKKLLLSDSGFYLCAWGQGLSTGRETQYFGPGTRLLVL.

The V and J genes are TRBV4-1 and TRBJ2-1; the match to TRBD2 covers 7 bases. Trimming cost V 1 base and J 8 bases; bases outside gene matches: 8. CDR3 length: 15 residues. Germline assignment: CDR1 MGHRA and CDR2 YSYEKL. CDR3 residues: CASSQVGGRADEQFF. The CDR3 DNA follows: TGCGCCAGCAGCCAAGTGGGTGGGAGGGCCGATGAGCAGTTCTTC.

This chain links TRBV6-2 or TRBV6-3 with TRBJ2-6; D remains unclear. Germline values: CDR1 MNHEY, CDR2 SVGEGT. CDR3 length equals 16 residues. V was cut by 8 bases and J by 0 bases, with 14 bases left in between. The CDR3 loop reads CASLILRSSGANVLTF. The CDR3 DNA sequence: TGTGCCAGCCTGATATTAAGGAGCTCTGGGGCCAACGTCCTGACTTTC.

The chain links TRBV7-2 to TRBJ2-1; D not certain. There are 15 residues in the CDR3. Trimming removed 3 bases at V and 5 bases at J, with 14 bases between. CDR1 is SGHTA and CDR2 is FQGNSA in the germline V gene. CDR3 sequence (DNA): TGTGCCAGCAGCTTCCAGGCCTGGGATAACAATGAGCAGTTCTTC. Translating gives CASSFQAWDNNEQFF.